Below are 18 T cell receptor beta chains sequenced from a single sample in a study of molecular identifiers for immune sequencing clone quantification. TCRdb processed the PCR reads anew with MiXCR; each CDR3 protein has one entry. This sample has hundreds of thousands of distinct CDR3 sequences, with roughly 23% found just once. Sequenced material: naive CD8+ T cells from blood, with Jurkat cell RNA spiked in. The sample's subset: FACS-sorted CD8+CD4-CCR7+CD45RA+ naive T cells. The receptors originated from a human donor in good health. Some libraries in this study had Jurkat cell RNA spiked in.

The rearrangement joins TRBV7-2 to TRBJ2-2, with D perhaps assigned TRBD1 or TRBD2 (6 bases each). The CDR3 covers 16 residues. Trimming shortened V by 3 bases and J by 6 bases, and 17 bases separated the two germline ends. Looked up from germline, CDR1 is SGHTA and CDR2 is FQGNSA. The CDR3 loop reads CASSLGQGRLPGELFF. The DNA of the CDR3 is TGTGCCAGCAGCTTGGGGCAGGGGAGGTTACCCGGGGAGCTGTTTTTT.

This clonotype was counted between two and nine times. A read error may produce the germline difference seen at one junction end. The genes are TRBV7-2 and TRBJ1-2; a weak D match, TRBD1 (5 bases). Germline V lookup: CDR1 SGHTA, CDR2 FQGNSA. The CDR3 runs to 15 residues. CDR3 DNA: TGTGCCGGCAGCCTATATCGGGCAGGGAAGGATGGCTACACCTTC. Protein product: CAGSLYRAGKDGYTF.

A remark on this clonotype: Since a much larger clone is just one base distant, this may be a read error. The chain couples TRBV27 to TRBJ2-7, with D tentatively TRBD1 or TRBD2 (5 bases each). The CDR3 loop spans 11 amino acids. The V gene's germline CDR1 is MNHEY and CDR2 SMNVEV (reference sequence). Between the trimmed V and J ends, which lost 5 bases and 6 bases, there was a span of 8 bases. The CDR3 region is CASSGTAEQYF. The DNA of the CDR3 is TGTGCCAGCAGTGGGACGGCCGAGCAGTACTTC.

This clonotype has more than one count but fewer than ten. This chain uses TRBV24-1 with TRBJ2-1; 7 nucleotides line up with TRBD1. From germline, CDR1 is KGHDR and CDR2 SFDVKD. There are 14 residues in the CDR3. The V gene end was trimmed by 4 bases and the J gene end by 12 bases; junction bases not matched to a gene: 11. The CDR3 DNA is TGTGCCACCAGTGAATGGGGACAGATTGCGGGGCAGTTCTTC. This translates into CATSEWGQIAGQFF.

The rearrangement joins TRBV27 to TRBJ1-1; D possibly corresponds to TRBD1 (6 bases). The germline gives CDR1 MNHEY, CDR2 SMNVEV (reference sequence). The CDR3 contains 13 residues. V lost 6 bases and J 2 bases, leaving 10 bases between the germline ends. The CDR3 nucleotides are TGTGCCAGCAGCACAGGGTACAACACTGAAGCTTTCTTT. Translating it yields CASSTGYNTEAFF.

The chain combines TRBV7-3 with TRBJ2-1; D is unresolved. The CDR3 is 13 residues long. Between the trimmed V and J ends, which lost 6 bases and 2 bases, there was a span of 8 bases. CDR1 is SGHTA, CDR2 FQGTGA, per germline. CDR3 sequence reads: CASSFFPYNEQFF. The CDR3 region has the DNA TGTGCCAGCAGTTTTTTCCCCTACAATGAGCAGTTCTTC.

This clonotype was recorded a few times. The V gene is TRBV6-2 or TRBV6-3, the J gene TRBJ2-7; D ambiguous. V was shortened by 11 bases and J by 6 bases, with 14 bases between the two germline ends. CDR1 and CDR2 (germline): MNHEY, SVGEGT. The CDR3 runs 11 residues. The CDR3 nucleotides read TGTGCCTGCCGCTTTGGGCTCGAGCAGTACTTC. Amino acid sequence: CACRFGLEQYF.

J is TRBJ2-1 and V is TRBV4-3; D is unclear. Germline assignment: CDR1 LGHNA and CDR2 YSLEER. The CDR3 length is 14 residues. Trimming removed 2 bases at V and 3 bases at J, with 8 bases between. The CDR3 protein is CASSQPPYYNEQFF. The DNA for the CDR3 is TGCGCCAGCAGCCAACCCCCCTACTACAATGAGCAGTTCTTC.

In regard to this clonotype: This may be a read error, as it is one base from a much larger clone. The conserved phenylalanine or tryptophan is not found at the CDR3 terminus, so this likely reflects a read error. The chain uses TRBV7-2 and TRBJ1-5; D uncertain. Germline assignment: CDR1 SGHTA and CDR2 FQGNSA. The V end lost 5 bases, the J end lost 2 bases, and 13 bases lay between the germline ends. CDR3 length equals 15 residues. The DNA of the CDR3 is TGTGCCAGCAGCACCGGTGGGCCGGGCAATCAGCCCCAGCATTCT. It yields the protein CASSTGGPGNQPQHS.

This clonotype was detected only once. The chain is built from TRBV4-3 and TRBJ2-3; D could derive from TRBD1 or TRBD2 (6 bases each). The ends were cut back, 6 bases at V and 4 bases at J, with 20 bases in the middle. The CDR3 runs to 16 residues. CDR1 is LGHNA and CDR2 is YSLEER in the germline V gene. CDR3 nucleotide sequence: TGCGCCAGCAGGTCGCGGGACACGCATCGGGCAGATACGCAGTATTTT. Its translation: CASRSRDTHRADTQYF.

In DNA, the CDR3 is TGTGCCAGTAGTCTGATAGCGGGAGATGAGCAGTTCTTC. Translated: CASSLIAGDEQFF. The V and J genes are TRBV19 and TRBJ2-1; 9 bases map to TRBD2. The CDR3 consists of 13 residues. Losses at the gene ends were 5 bases for V and 8 bases for J; bases not matched to a gene: 4. Germline loops: CDR1 LNHDA, CDR2 SQIVND (reference sequence). The full variable domain, in which reference TRBV19 and TRBJ2-1 provide the parts outside the CDR3, is DGGITQSPKYLFRKEGQNVTLSCEQNLNHDAMYWYRQDPGQGLRLIYYSQIVNDFQKGDIAEGYSVSREKKESFPLTVTSAQKNPTAFYLCASSLIAGDEQFFGPGTRLTVL.

This clonotype was counted at least ten times. The rearrangement joins TRBV7-9 to TRBJ1-4; D is possibly TRBD1 (5 bases). The V end lost 0 bases, the J end lost 14 bases, and 19 bases lay between the germline ends. Per the germline V gene, CDR1 is SEHNR and CDR2 is FQNEAQ (reference sequence). This CDR3 spans 15 amino acids. As DNA, the CDR3 is TGTGCCAGCAGCTTAGCGCCTATTCAGGGCCCGGTTCTGTTTTTT. Translating gives CASSLAPIQGPVLFF. Combining the CDR3 with reference TRBV7-9 and TRBJ1-4 gives the whole variable domain DTGVSQNPRHKITKRGQNVTFRCDPISEHNRLYWYRQTLGQGPEFLTYFQNEAQLEKSRLLSDRFSAERPKGSFSTLEIQRTEQGDSAMYLCASSLAPIQGPVLFFGSGTQLSVL.

Regarding this clonotype: This may come from a read error, since a much larger clone is one base off. This chain uses TRBV28 with TRBJ1-5; the D gene is possibly TRBD1 (5 bases). The germline V gene has CDR1 MDHEN and CDR2 SYDVKM. The CDR3 length is 15 residues. Trimming removed 5 bases at V and 1 base at J, with 12 bases between. The CDR3 loop reads CASSRGRGSNQPQHF. The DNA of the CDR3 is TGTGCCAGCAGTCGCGGACGGGGGAGCAATCAGCCCCAGCATTTT. The full variable domain, its missing parts supplied by reference TRBV28 and TRBJ1-5, is DVKVTQSSRYLVKRTGEKVFLECVQDMDHENMFWYRQDPGLGLRLIYFSYDVKMKEKGDIPEGYSVSREKKERFSLILESASTNQTSMYLCASSRGRGSNQPQHFGDGTRLSIL.

Comments on this clonotype: Just one base apart from a much larger clone, this may be a read error. The limits of the CDR3 on the DNA are not certain, so only TCRdb's listed CDR3 is given. CDR3 in amino acids: CASSVAPGAQETQNF. The chain has TRBV9 and TRBJ2-5; the D call of TRBD1 is as the table states it, not checked on the DNA. Both ends counted, the CDR3 spans 15 residues. CDR1 is SGDLS, CDR2 YYNGEE, per germline.

The chain has TRBV3-1 and TRBJ2-3; weak D call: TRBD1 (5 bases). V lost 5 bases, J lost 3 bases, and 18 bases lay in between. Germline V CDR1 and CDR2: LGHDT, YNNKEL (reference sequence). CDR3 length: 16 residues. The CDR3 sequence: CASSYGIQGRTDTQYF. DNA of the CDR3: TGTGCCAGCAGCTATGGGATCCAGGGAAGGACAGATACGCAGTATTTT.

This clonotype has at least ten counts. V is TRBV5-1 and J is TRBJ2-5; D gene unclear. This CDR3 comprises 14 residues. Germline V lookup: CDR1 SGHRS, CDR2 YFSETQ. The germline V and J ends were trimmed by 2 bases and 4 bases, with 12 bases remaining between them. As DNA, the CDR3 is TGCGCCAGCAGCTTAACGTACGCCAGAGAGACCCAGTACTTC. This encodes CASSLTYARETQYF.

At least ten counts were recorded for this clonotype. The chain couples TRBV30 to TRBJ2-3; a possible D gene is TRBD2 (5 bases). V lost 1 base and J 3 bases, leaving 8 bases between the germline ends. CDR3 length equals 13 residues. The germline V gene has CDR1 GTSNPN and CDR2 SVGIG (reference sequence). The CDR3 DNA follows: TGTGCCTGGAGTGACGGGGATACAGATACGCAGTATTTT. Protein sequence: CAWSDGDTDTQYF.

This clonotype appeared many times. This rearrangement joins TRBV30 to TRBJ2-1; 11 positions agree with TRBD2. V lost 1 base to trimming and J lost 11 bases; unmatched junction nucleotides: 13. The V gene's germline CDR1 is GTSNPN and CDR2 SVGIG (reference sequence). The CDR3 spans 16 residues. In DNA, the CDR3 is TGTGCCTGGAGTGAAACGACTAGCGGGGTGACAATGAAGCAGTTCTTC. Translation: CAWSETTSGVTMKQFF.